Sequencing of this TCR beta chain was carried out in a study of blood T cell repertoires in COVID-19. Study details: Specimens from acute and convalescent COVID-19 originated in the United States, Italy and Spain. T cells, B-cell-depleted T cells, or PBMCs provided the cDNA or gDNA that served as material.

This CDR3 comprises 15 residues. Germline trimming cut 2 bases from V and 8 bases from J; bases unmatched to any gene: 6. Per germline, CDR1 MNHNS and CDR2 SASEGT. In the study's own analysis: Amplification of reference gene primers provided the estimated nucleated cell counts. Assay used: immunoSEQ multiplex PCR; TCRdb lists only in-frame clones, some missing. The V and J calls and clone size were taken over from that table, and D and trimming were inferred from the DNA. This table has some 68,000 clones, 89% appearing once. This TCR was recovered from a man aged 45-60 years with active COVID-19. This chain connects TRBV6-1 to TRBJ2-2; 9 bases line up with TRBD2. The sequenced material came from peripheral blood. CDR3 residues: CASSEQRGVQGELFF. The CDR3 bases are TGTGCCAGCAGTGAACAGCGGGGGGTACAGGGGGAGCTGTTTTTT.